A selection of T cell receptor beta chains follows, all from one sample in a study of post-analysis software for immune sequencing data. TCRdb used MiXCR to reprocess the PCR reads, holding one entry per CDR3 protein. The table has under 650,000 distinct CDR3 sequences, about 40% seen once. Material for sequencing was blood. The receptors derive from a girl aged 5-17 years with multiple sclerosis. CDR3s include the opening cysteine and the closing phenylalanine or tryptophan. The order of the fields is clone size, J gene, D gene, V gene, CDR3 DNA, CDR3 protein. A D gene is named only where the DNA matches it firmly. Part of the rows lack a size; the others show once, few, many or a class for expanded clones.

>NA|TRBJ2-1|TRBD2|TRBV7-9
TGTGCCAGCAGCTCACTAGCGGTCTCCTACAATGAGCAGTTCTTC
CASSSLAVSYNEQFF
>NA|TRBJ2-1|TRBD2|TRBV9
TGTGCCAGCAGCGTAGGTCAGCTAGCGGGAGCCGATGAGCAGTTCTTC
CASSVGQLAGADEQFF
>few|TRBJ1-6|NA|TRBV20-1
TGCAGTGCTCCCGAAGGGGGGGGACATTCACCCCTCCACTTT
CSAPEGGGHSPLHF
>few|TRBJ2-5|NA|TRBV7-2
TGTGCCAGCAGCTACCCCGAGGGCGGGGAGGTTGAGACCCAGTACTTC
CASSYPEGGEVETQYF
>NA|TRBJ2-1|NA|TRBV7-9
TGTGCCAGCAGCCCCCGTACCCTTACGGACAATGAGCAGTTCTTC
CASSPRTLTDNEQFF
>NA|TRBJ2-5|NA|TRBV10-3
TGTGCCATCAGTGAGGCTGGAGAGACCCAGTACTTC
CAISEAGETQYF
>NA|TRBJ1-2|NA|TRBV12-3/TRBV12-4
TGTGCCAGCAGTCAGGGGAGGGGCTACACCTTC
CASSQGRGYTF
>NA|TRBJ2-4|TRBD1|TRBV20-1
TGCAGTGCTCGAGGACAGGGTTCATACATTCAGTACTTC
CSARGQGSYIQYF
>NA|TRBJ2-7|NA|TRBV7-8
TGTGCCAGCTTAGTTGACGGAGGAGGCTCCTACGAGCAGTACTTC
CASLVDGGGSYEQYF
>few|TRBJ2-1|NA|TRBV6-5
TGTGCCAGCAGTTACGGGGCGGGTAGCTACAATGAGCAGTTCTTC
CASSYGAGSYNEQFF
>few|TRBJ1-2|NA|TRBV7-9
TGTGCCAGCAGCTTAGATGGGGGGGCCACCAACTATGGCTACACCTTC
CASSLDGGATNYGYTF
>few|TRBJ2-7|TRBD1|TRBV28
TGTGCCAGCAGTTTCCGCTTTAGACAGGGTAGCAACGAGCAGTACTTC
CASSFRFRQGSNEQYF
>NA|TRBJ1-6|NA|TRBV9
TGTGCCAGCAGCGTAGGGGGGAAAAATTCACCCCTCCACTTT
CASSVGGKNSPLHF
>NA|TRBJ2-1|TRBD2|TRBV5-1
TGCGCCAGCACACCGATAGGACTAGCGGGCACAGCGAAATGCAATGAGCAGTTCTTC
CASTPIGLAGTAKCNEQFF
>few|TRBJ2-1|TRBD1|TRBV12-3/TRBV12-4
TGTGCCAGCAGTTCCAGCCGGGACAGGGGGCTCGATGAGCAGTTCTTC
CASSSSRDRGLDEQFF
>few|TRBJ2-7|NA|TRBV7-9
TGTGCCAGCAGCAACCTCGGGGGATACGAGCAGTACTTC
CASSNLGGYEQYF
>NA|TRBJ1-2|NA|TRBV5-1
TGCGCCAGCAGCTTGGTCCAGGGGAACTATGGCTACACCTTC
CASSLVQGNYGYTF
>NA|TRBJ1-4|NA|TRBV5-5
TGTGCCAGCAGCCCCGCCCGGGCAACTAATGAAAAACTGTTTTTT
CASSPARATNEKLFF
>few|TRBJ2-5|TRBD1|TRBV7-9
TGTGCCAGCAGCCATGCGACAGGGATCCATGAGACCCAGTACTTC
CASSHATGIHETQYF
>NA|TRBJ1-2|TRBD1|TRBV29-1
TGCAGCGTACAGGGGCATGGCTACACCTTC
CSVQGHGYTF
>NA|TRBJ2-7|NA|TRBV29-1
TGCAGCGTTGTGGGGGGGCAGTTCCGAGTGGGCTCCTACGAGCAGTACTTC
CSVVGGQFRVGSYEQYF
>many|TRBJ2-1|NA|TRBV10-3
TGTGCCATCACCGCGACGATTGGCTTCAATGAGCAGTTCTTC
CAITATIGFNEQFF
>NA|TRBJ2-3|NA|TRBV29-1
TGCAGCATGGCGACCGGGACACTCCGCACAGATACGCAGTATTTT
CSMATGTLRTDTQYF
>NA|TRBJ1-2|TRBD1|TRBV5-1
TGCGCCAGCAGCAACACAGGGGTTAATCGCTATGGCTACACCTTC
CASSNTGVNRYGYTF
>NA|TRBJ1-1|NA|TRBV11-2
TGTGCCAGCAGGTTACGGAGTACTGAAGCTTTCTTT
CASRLRSTEAFF
>NA|TRBJ2-7|TRBD1|TRBV6-2/TRBV6-3
TGTGCCAGCAGGGACAGGGGGCGATCCTACGAGCAGTACTTC
CASRDRGRSYEQYF
>NA|TRBJ2-1|TRBD2|TRBV9
TGTGCCAGCAGCGCCGCGGGACTAGCGGGGGGGCCTGAGCAGTTCTTC
CASSAAGLAGGPEQFF
>NA|TRBJ2-1|NA|TRBV20-1
TGCAGTGCTAGAGATCGGGGGACAGAGCCGTTCAATGAGCAGTTCTTC
CSARDRGTEPFNEQFF
>NA|TRBJ1-2|NA|TRBV14
TGTGCCAGCAGCCAAGATCTTGGCCTTTCCTATGGCTACACCTTC
CASSQDLGLSYGYTF
>NA|TRBJ2-1|TRBD2|TRBV12-3/TRBV12-4
TGTGCCAGCAGTTTAGGGGCTAGCGGGGCGAAGGAGCAGTTCTTC
CASSLGASGAKEQFF
>once|TRBJ2-7|NA|TRBV10-3
TGTGCCATCAGTGCGGAACAGATAGCGTACGAGCAGTACTTC
CAISAEQIAYEQYF
>NA|TRBJ2-5|NA|TRBV6-1
TGTGCCAGCAGCGAAATAGGAGCACCGGGGTCCCAAGAGACCCAGTACTTC
CASSEIGAPGSQETQYF
>NA|TRBJ2-5|TRBD1|TRBV7-9
TGTGCCAGCAGCAGAACAGGGACAGGGGAGCAGTACTTC
CASSRTGTGEQYF
>NA|TRBJ2-7|TRBD2|TRBV12-3/TRBV12-4
TGTGCCAGCAGTCTTGTTGTAGCGGGAGATTACGAGCAGTACTTC
CASSLVVAGDYEQYF
>NA|TRBJ2-7|NA|TRBV12-3/TRBV12-4
TGTGCCAGCAGGATGGGGGTAGGGGTCGAGCAGTACTTC
CASRMGVGVEQYF
>once|TRBJ2-1|TRBD2|TRBV28
TGTGCCAGCAGTTTACGTAGCGGGAGTGGGGATGAGCAGTTCTTC
CASSLRSGSGDEQFF
>few|TRBJ2-7|NA|TRBV4-1
TGCGCCAGCAGCCAAGCCCCTCTCCTCGGGACTTCCTACGAGCAGTACTTC
CASSQAPLLGTSYEQYF
>NA|TRBJ2-7|TRBD2|TRBV10-3
TGTGCCATCAGTGACAGGAGGGAGGGCTCCTACGAGCAGTACTTC
CAISDRREGSYEQYF
>NA|TRBJ2-4|TRBD2|TRBV7-2
TGTGCCAGCAGCTTAGGGGGACTAGCGGGCTCTAAAAACATTCAGTACTTC
CASSLGGLAGSKNIQYF
>NA|TRBJ2-2|TRBD1|TRBV6-1
TGTGCCAGCAGTGGCGAACAGGGGGCAATCACCGGGGAGCTGTTTTTT
CASSGEQGAITGELFF
>NA|TRBJ1-1|NA|TRBV29-1
TGCAGCGTTGAAGCCTGGACTGAAGCTTTCTTT
CSVEAWTEAFF
>NA|TRBJ2-7|TRBD2|TRBV7-8
TGTGCCAGCAGCTTAGCCGGTGGGGGAGGGCCTTATGCCGAGCAGTACTTC
CASSLAGGGGPYAEQYF
>NA|TRBJ2-1|NA|TRBV7-9
TGTGCCAACGAGCTGGGTGAGCAGTTCTTC
CANELGEQFF
>few|TRBJ2-1|TRBD2|TRBV3-1
TGTGCCAGCAGCCAAGACGCTAGCGGGAGCGTCAGCTCCTACAATGAGCAGTTCTTC
CASSQDASGSVSSYNEQFF
>NA|TRBJ1-6|NA|TRBV7-2
TGTGCCAGCAGCTTCTTGCGGGGCGTAGATTCACCCCTCCACTTT
CASSFLRGVDSPLHF
>NA|TRBJ2-3|NA|TRBV29-1
TGCAGCGTTGAAAGGGCCCACACCCACACAGATACGCAGTATTTT
CSVERAHTHTDTQYF
>few|TRBJ1-2|TRBD1|TRBV6-5
TGTGCCAGCAGCCCCCCCGGGACAGGGAATGGCTACACCTTC
CASSPPGTGNGYTF
>NA|TRBJ2-7|TRBD1|TRBV12-3/TRBV12-4
TGTGCCAGCAGGCTGACAGGGACCTACGAGCAGTACTTC
CASRLTGTYEQYF